Below, one T cell receptor beta chain is given with its context. The target antigen is unknown. A multiplex PCR was run with 60 Vbeta primers and 13 Jbeta primers. Assay used: immunoSEQ multiplex PCR; TCRdb lists only in-frame clones, some missing. Of 100,000 or so clones in the sample, roughly 60% are singletons; the top ten hold about 5%. The data stem from a study of cytomegalovirus exposure and HLA in healthy donors. Regarding the study as a whole: In terms of immune exposure information, only CMV serostatus was available.

Germline CDR1 SGDLS, CDR2 YYNGEE. The CDR3 totals 16 residues. The V end was cut by 3 bases, the J end by 3 bases, with 18 bases between. Sequenced sample: PBMCs. The J gene is TRBJ1-1, the V gene TRBV9; D not certain. The receptor comes from a woman in her thirties in good health and CMV-seropositive. Written as DNA, the CDR3 is TGTGCCAGCAGCGAGCCCCGGTTGGCTCAGGACACTGAAGCTTTCTTT. Protein sequence: CASSEPRLAQDTEAFF.